The rows below give T cell receptor beta chains drawn from one sample of a study of T-cell reconstitution after alpha-beta-depleted transplantation in children. TCRdb called the PCR reads again in MiXCR, with one record for every CDR3 protein. This repertoire shows some 340,000 distinct CDR3 sequences, 9% to 12% found once; its top ten account for 2% to 3%. This specimen was PBMCs from the stem cell graft donor, taken from the stem cell graft. These receptor sequences come from a human donor who donated a stem cell graft to a child with acute lymphoblastic leukemia. Each CDR3 is given with its conserved first and last residue. Fields, in order: clone size, V gene, D gene, J gene, CDR3 protein, CDR3 DNA. A D gene is named only where the DNA matches it firmly. The size entry is marked missing in some rows and otherwise reads once, few, many or a size class.

clone size: -; V gene: TRBV7-8; D gene: -; J gene: TRBJ2-6; CDR3 protein: CASSLNSPQFSGANVLTF; CDR3 DNA: TGTGCCAGCAGCTTAAACAGCCCACAGTTCTCTGGGGCCAACGTCCTGACTTTC
clone size: many; V gene: TRBV20-1; D gene: -; J gene: TRBJ2-1; CDR3 protein: CSARVSYNEQFF; CDR3 DNA: TGCAGTGCTAGGGTGTCCTACAATGAGCAGTTCTTC
clone size: few; V gene: TRBV4-1; D gene: TRBD2; J gene: TRBJ2-3; CDR3 protein: CASSQSSREGTDTQYF; CDR3 DNA: TGCGCCAGCAGCCAAAGCTCGAGGGAGGGAACAGATACGCAGTATTTT
clone size: few; V gene: TRBV12-3/TRBV12-4; D gene: TRBD2; J gene: TRBJ2-1; CDR3 protein: CASSISGGAYNEQFF; CDR3 DNA: TGTGCCAGCAGCATTAGCGGGGGGGCCTACAATGAGCAGTTCTTC
clone size: -; V gene: TRBV7-9; D gene: -; J gene: TRBJ2-3; CDR3 protein: CASSPGGGGTDTQYF; CDR3 DNA: TGTGCCAGCAGCCCCGGAGGGGGAGGCACAGATACGCAGTATTTT
clone size: many; V gene: TRBV5-1; D gene: -; J gene: TRBJ2-3; CDR3 protein: CASRGRAGTDTQYF; CDR3 DNA: TGCGCCAGCAGGGGACGTGCCGGCACAGATACGCAGTATTTT
clone size: many; V gene: TRBV20-1; D gene: -; J gene: TRBJ2-1; CDR3 protein: CSASWASYNEQFF; CDR3 DNA: TGCAGTGCTAGCTGGGCCTCCTACAATGAGCAGTTCTTC
clone size: -; V gene: TRBV24-1; D gene: TRBD1; J gene: TRBJ2-3; CDR3 protein: CATSYRDRDTGTDTQYF; CDR3 DNA: TGTGCCACCAGTTACAGGGACAGGGACACAGGCACAGATACGCAGTATTTT
clone size: few; V gene: TRBV7-3; D gene: -; J gene: TRBJ1-1; CDR3 protein: CASSSQGTDEAFF; CDR3 DNA: TGTGCCAGCAGCTCGCAGGGGACTGATGAAGCTTTCTTT
clone size: many; V gene: TRBV10-3; D gene: -; J gene: TRBJ1-5; CDR3 protein: CAISASKDGSNQPQHF; CDR3 DNA: TGTGCCATCAGTGCTTCCAAGGACGGTAGCAATCAGCCCCAGCATTTT
clone size: -; V gene: TRBV11-2; D gene: TRBD1; J gene: TRBJ2-7; CDR3 protein: CASSLELGQPSYEQYF; CDR3 DNA: TGTGCCAGCAGCTTAGAGTTGGGACAGCCCTCCTACGAGCAGTACTTC
clone size: -; V gene: TRBV20-1; D gene: TRBD2; J gene: TRBJ2-2; CDR3 protein: CSARAGGNANTGELFF; CDR3 DNA: TGCAGTGCTAGAGCGGGGGGAAACGCGAACACCGGGGAGCTGTTTTTT
clone size: few; V gene: TRBV12-3/TRBV12-4; D gene: TRBD1; J gene: TRBJ2-1; CDR3 protein: CASSWGQHINEQFF; CDR3 DNA: TGTGCCAGCAGTTGGGGACAGCACATCAATGAGCAGTTCTTC
clone size: many; V gene: TRBV29-1; D gene: TRBD2; J gene: TRBJ2-1; CDR3 protein: CSVGGTSGRPLSYNEQFF; CDR3 DNA: TGCAGCGTTGGCGGGACTAGCGGGAGGCCTCTCTCCTACAATGAGCAGTTCTTC
clone size: -; V gene: TRBV20-1; D gene: -; J gene: TRBJ2-2; CDR3 protein: CSASRGEANTGELFF; CDR3 DNA: TGCAGTGCTAGTCGGGGTGAAGCGAACACCGGGGAGCTGTTTTTT
clone size: few; V gene: TRBV11-1; D gene: -; J gene: TRBJ2-7; CDR3 protein: CASSLYTGLARISYEQYF; CDR3 DNA: TGTGCCAGCAGCTTATACACAGGGCTGGCCCGAATCTCCTACGAGCAGTACTTC
clone size: -; V gene: TRBV27; D gene: -; J gene: TRBJ1-1; CDR3 protein: CASSPPGGQNTEAFF; CDR3 DNA: TGTGCCAGCAGTCCACCAGGAGGGCAGAACACTGAAGCTTTCTTT
clone size: many; V gene: TRBV27; D gene: -; J gene: TRBJ1-6; CDR3 protein: CASSFRGVGSYNSPLHF; CDR3 DNA: TGTGCCAGCAGTTTCCGCGGGGTCGGCTCCTATAATTCACCCCTCCACTTT
clone size: many; V gene: TRBV4-1; D gene: -; J gene: TRBJ1-2; CDR3 protein: CASSQPGRKQGYTF; CDR3 DNA: TGCGCCAGCAGCCAGCCGGGACGGAAGCAGGGCTACACCTTC
clone size: -; V gene: TRBV7-8; D gene: TRBD1; J gene: TRBJ2-7; CDR3 protein: CASSFRTGGHYEQYF; CDR3 DNA: TGTGCCAGCAGCTTTCGGACAGGAGGTCACTACGAGCAGTACTTC
clone size: few; V gene: TRBV18; D gene: -; J gene: TRBJ1-4; CDR3 protein: CASSPTGGVKLFF; CDR3 DNA: TGTGCCAGCTCACCTACCGGCGGGGTAAAACTGTTTTTT
clone size: many; V gene: TRBV9; D gene: -; J gene: TRBJ2-1; CDR3 protein: CASSVVGASAYNEQFF; CDR3 DNA: TGTGCCAGCAGCGTAGTTGGGGCTAGCGCCTACAATGAGCAGTTCTTC
clone size: few; V gene: TRBV24-1; D gene: -; J gene: TRBJ2-2; CDR3 protein: CATSETRDDGELFF; CDR3 DNA: TGTGCCACCAGTGAAACTAGGGACGACGGGGAGCTGTTTTTT
clone size: many; V gene: TRBV4-1; D gene: -; J gene: TRBJ2-7; CDR3 protein: CASSQEGISYEQYF; CDR3 DNA: TGCGCCAGCAGCCAAGAAGGTATATCCTACGAGCAGTACTTC
clone size: many; V gene: TRBV7-8; D gene: TRBD1; J gene: TRBJ1-1; CDR3 protein: CASSLAGGHTEAFF; CDR3 DNA: TGTGCCAGCAGCTTAGCAGGGGGCCACACTGAAGCTTTCTTT
clone size: many; V gene: TRBV28; D gene: -; J gene: TRBJ2-1; CDR3 protein: CASRTGLGYNEQFF; CDR3 DNA: TGTGCCAGCAGGACGGGACTTGGCTACAATGAGCAGTTCTTC
clone size: few; V gene: TRBV10-2; D gene: TRBD1; J gene: TRBJ2-6; CDR3 protein: CASSDRGLGGANVLTF; CDR3 DNA: TGCGCCAGCAGTGACAGGGGGCTAGGAGGGGCCAACGTCCTGACTTTC